The 9 T cell receptor beta chains below were found in one sample sequenced in a study of shared T cell receptors in the human thymus. Measured with immunoSEQ multiplex PCR; TCRdb has only the in-frame clones, and not every one. The sample consists of hundreds of thousands of clones, around 89% of them appearing once. This sample also belongs to another study, concerning human thymus T cells.

Sequenced material: thymocytes. Receptors originate from a boy in the first two years of life with a congenital heart defect.

The V call is TRBV4-2, the J call TRBJ2-7; no reliable D call. CDR1 is LGHNA, CDR2 YNFKEQ, per germline. V was pared by 1 base and J by 3 bases, with 16 bases between. CDR3 length: 16 residues. The CDR3 DNA reads as TGTGCCAGCAGCCAAGGGGCCCAGGCCACCCACTACGAGCAGTACTTC. It is translated as CASSQGAQATHYEQYF.

The rearrangement links TRBV25-1 to TRBJ2-1, with 7 positions matching TRBD2. This CDR3 spans 16 amino acids. J gave up 9 bases and V 1 base, and 12 bases lay outside the gene matches. CDR1 MGHDK and CDR2 SYGVNS come from the germline V gene. This chain's CDR3 is CASSELGGSIISEQFF. Here the CDR3 DNA reads TGTGCCAGCAGTGAATTGGGCGGGAGTATTATTAGTGAGCAGTTCTTC. The variable domain in full, completed from reference TRBV25-1 and TRBJ2-1, reads EADIYQTPRYLVIGTGKKITLECSQTMGHDKMYWYQQDPGMELHLIHYSYGVNSTEKGDLSSESTVSRIRTEHFPLTLESARPSHTSQYLCASSELGGSIISEQFFGPGTRLTVL.

The gene calls are TRBV29-1 and TRBJ2-7; 10 bases fit TRBD2. CDR3 size: 14 residues. Per germline, CDR1 SQVTM and CDR2 ANQGSEA. The ends lost 3 bases at V and 2 bases at J; junction bases unmatched: 4. The CDR3 nucleotides are TGCAGCGTTGAGGGTCTAGCGGGAGCCTACGAGCAGTACTTC. Translation: CSVEGLAGAYEQYF.

J is TRBJ2-1 and V is TRBV12-5; a possible D gene is TRBD2 (6 bases). The CDR3 runs 13 residues. Trimming left V 6 bases short and J 6 bases short, with 12 bases between. The V gene's germline CDR1 is LGHNT and CDR2 FRNRAP. The CDR3 is CASGRGSPNEQFF. DNA for the CDR3: TGTGCTAGTGGCCGGGGGTCTCCCAATGAGCAGTTCTTC.

This sequence joins TRBV5-5 and TRBJ1-1; D unclear. The V and J ends lost 0 bases and 4 bases respectively, with 7 bases between them. The germline gives CDR1 SGHKS, CDR2 YYEKEE (reference sequence). This CDR3 comprises 13 residues. The DNA for the CDR3 is TGTGCCAGCAGCTTGGCCAACAGCACTGAAGCTTTCTTT. Encoded protein: CASSLANSTEAFF.

V gene TRBV28 combines with J gene TRBJ2-6, with 7 bases that match TRBD1. CDR3 length equals 22 residues. Germline assignment: CDR1 MDHEN and CDR2 SYDVKM. Trimming removed 2 bases from V and 4 bases from J; junction bases left unmatched: 23. This CDR3 is CASSLRKGENRGTTTGANVLTF. CDR3 DNA sequence: TGTGCCAGCAGTTTACGGAAGGGAGAAAACAGGGGAACCACCACAGGGGCCAACGTCCTGACTTTC.

The chain links TRBV6-5 to TRBJ1-1; unclear D gene. The ends were cut back, 5 bases at V and 5 bases at J, with 18 bases in the middle. The CDR3 is 15 amino acids. The germline gives CDR1 MNHEY, CDR2 SVGAGI. In nucleotides, the CDR3 is TGTGCCAGCAGTGTCTCTCGAGCGGCGTTGACTGAAGCTTTCTTT. Its protein is CASSVSRAALTEAFF.

The genes are TRBV28 and TRBJ1-5, with no clear D. V was pared by 3 bases and J by 7 bases, with 13 bases between. The CDR3 runs to 14 residues. The germline V gene has CDR1 MDHEN and CDR2 SYDVKM. The CDR3 DNA reads TGTGCCAGCAGTTTTTCGGGTCGACGGCAGCCCCAGCATTTT. It encodes CASSFSGRRQPQHF. Filled out from reference TRBV28 and TRBJ1-5, the complete variable domain reads DVKVTQSSRYLVKRTGEKVFLECVQDMDHENMFWYRQDPGLGLRLIYFSYDVKMKEKGDIPEGYSVSREKKERFSLILESASTNQTSMYLCASSFSGRRQPQHFGDGTRLSIL.

The chain uses TRBV5-1 and TRBJ2-3; no definite D call. Trimming removed 0 bases at V and 0 bases at J, with 17 bases between. The germline V gene encodes CDR1 SGHRS and CDR2 YFSETQ. CDR3 length: 18 amino acids. CDR3 protein: CASSLALSALTSTDTQYF. Here the CDR3 DNA reads TGCGCCAGCAGCTTGGCCCTCAGTGCCTTGACTAGCACAGATACGCAGTATTTT.